This T cell receptor (beta chain) was sequenced in a study of blood T cells in healthy people across ages. Study observations and caveats: Long-lived and aged donors differed, with more naive CD4+ cells and higher diversity in the long-lived. For the donors, CMV status was unknown and possibly confounded expanded clonotype changes.

Many counts were recorded for this clonotype. The target antigen is unknown. Germline assignment: CDR1 ENHRY and CDR2 SYGVKD. V was cut by 4 bases and J by 6 bases, with 7 bases left in between. This CDR3 comprises 12 residues. Primers used in a second PCR of roughly 7 to 12 cycles were a sample-barcoded 5' primer and a J-beta primer mix. TCRdb analysed the 5' RACE reads with MiXCR anew, one entry per CDR3 protein. This table holds roughly 2 million distinct CDR3 sequences, approximately 50% found once. The chain couples TRBV10-3 to TRBJ2-4, with D possibly called TRBD1 or TRBD2 (5 bases each). The sequence was obtained from a woman aged 40 to 50 in good health. Sequencing was performed on blood. CDR3 residues: CAISVGGNIQYF. The DNA of the CDR3 is TGTGCCATCAGTGTTGGGGGAAACATTCAGTACTTC.